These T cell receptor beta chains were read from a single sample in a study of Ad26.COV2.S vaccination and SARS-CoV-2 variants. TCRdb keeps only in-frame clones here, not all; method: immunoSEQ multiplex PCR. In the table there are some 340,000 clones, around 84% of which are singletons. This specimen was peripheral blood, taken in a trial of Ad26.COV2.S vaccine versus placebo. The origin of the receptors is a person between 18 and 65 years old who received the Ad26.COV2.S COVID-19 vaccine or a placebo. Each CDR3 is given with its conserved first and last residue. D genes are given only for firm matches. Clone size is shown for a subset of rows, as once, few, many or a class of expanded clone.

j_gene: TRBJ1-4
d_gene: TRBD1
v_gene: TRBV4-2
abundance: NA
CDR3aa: CASSQDFSGGREKLFF
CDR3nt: TGTGCCAGCAGCCAAGATTTTTCAGGGGGTCGGGAAAAACTGTTTTTT

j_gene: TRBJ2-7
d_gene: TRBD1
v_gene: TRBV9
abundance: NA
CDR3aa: CASSPRTGTYYEQYF
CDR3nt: TGTGCCAGCAGCCCCAGGACAGGGACCTATTACGAGCAGTACTTC

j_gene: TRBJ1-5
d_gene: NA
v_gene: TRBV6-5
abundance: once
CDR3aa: CASSPTWDQPQHF
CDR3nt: TGTGCCAGCAGTCCCACTTGGGATCAGCCCCAGCATTTT

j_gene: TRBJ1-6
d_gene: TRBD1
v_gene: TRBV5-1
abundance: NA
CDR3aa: CASSLQDRAISNSPLHF
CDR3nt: TGCGCCAGCAGCTTGCAGGACAGGGCGATATCTAATTCACCCCTCCACTTT

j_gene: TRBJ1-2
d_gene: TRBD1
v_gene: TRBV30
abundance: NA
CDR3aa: CAWTDRDYGYTF
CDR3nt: TGTGCCTGGACTGACAGGGACTATGGCTACACCTTC

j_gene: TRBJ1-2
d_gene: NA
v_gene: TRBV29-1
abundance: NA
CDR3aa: CSVEASGVNGYTF
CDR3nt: TGCAGCGTTGAAGCCTCAGGGGTCAATGGCTACACCTTC

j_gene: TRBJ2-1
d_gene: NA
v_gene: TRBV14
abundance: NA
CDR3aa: CASSQARFFERGDFHNEQFF
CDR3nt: TGTGCCAGCAGCCAAGCCCGGTTCTTCGAACGCGGGGACTTCCACAATGAGCAGTTCTTC

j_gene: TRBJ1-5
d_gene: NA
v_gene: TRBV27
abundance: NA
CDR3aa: CASSLEGIRNQPQHF
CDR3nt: TGTGCCAGCAGCCTCGAGGGCATTCGCAATCAGCCCCAGCATTTT

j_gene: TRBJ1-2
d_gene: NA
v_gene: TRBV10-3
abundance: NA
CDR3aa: CAILGQGQSGYTF
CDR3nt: TGTGCCATCCTCGGGCAGGGGCAAAGTGGCTACACCTTC

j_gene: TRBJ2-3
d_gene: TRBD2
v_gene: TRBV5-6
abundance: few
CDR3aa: CASSLGDYYTDTQYF
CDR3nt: TGTGCCAGCAGCTTGGGGGACTACTACACAGATACGCAGTATTTT

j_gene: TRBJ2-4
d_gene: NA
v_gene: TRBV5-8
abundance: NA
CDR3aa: CASSHQGAENIQYF
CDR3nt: TGTGCCAGCAGTCACCAAGGGGCGGAAAACATTCAGTACTTC

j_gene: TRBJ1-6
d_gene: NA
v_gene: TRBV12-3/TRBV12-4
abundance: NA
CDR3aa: CASSLAELAPLHF
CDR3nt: TGTGCCAGCAGTTTAGCGGAGTTGGCGCCCCTCCACTTT

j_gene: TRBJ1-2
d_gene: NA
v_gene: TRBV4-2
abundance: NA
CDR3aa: CASSQEGSRKTNYGYTF
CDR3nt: TGTGCCAGCAGCCAAGAAGGGTCCAGGAAAACTAACTATGGCTACACCTTC

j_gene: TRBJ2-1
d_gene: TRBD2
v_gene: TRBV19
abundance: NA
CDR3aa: CASSTLAGADNEQFF
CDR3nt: TGTGCCAGTAGTACACTAGCGGGGGCTGACAATGAGCAGTTCTTC

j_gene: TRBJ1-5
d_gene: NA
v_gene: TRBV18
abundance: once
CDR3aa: CASSLVPRGSNQPQHF
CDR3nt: TGTGCCAGCTCACTGGTACCCAGAGGTAGCAATCAGCCCCAGCATTTT

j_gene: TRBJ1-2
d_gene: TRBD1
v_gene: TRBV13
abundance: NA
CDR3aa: CASSRYRGAIFPYGYTF
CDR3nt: TGTGCCAGCAGCAGGTACAGGGGGGCCATCTTTCCATATGGCTACACCTTC

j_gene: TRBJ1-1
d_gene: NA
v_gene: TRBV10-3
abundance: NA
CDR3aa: CAISATSTENTEAFF
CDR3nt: TGTGCCATCAGTGCAACTTCAACAGAGAACACTGAAGCTTTCTTT

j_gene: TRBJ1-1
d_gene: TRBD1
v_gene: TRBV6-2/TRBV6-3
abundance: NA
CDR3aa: CASSRQGEAFF
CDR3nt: TGTGCCAGCAGCCGACAGGGAGAAGCTTTCTTT

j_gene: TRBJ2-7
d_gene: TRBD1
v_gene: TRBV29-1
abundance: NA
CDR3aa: CSGGQAYEQYF
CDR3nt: TGCAGCGGTGGACAGGCCTACGAGCAGTACTTC

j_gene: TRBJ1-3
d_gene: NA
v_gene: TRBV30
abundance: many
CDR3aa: CAWSVIPGRYSGNTIYF
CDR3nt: TGTGCCTGGAGTGTAATTCCCGGACGTTACTCTGGAAACACCATATATTTT

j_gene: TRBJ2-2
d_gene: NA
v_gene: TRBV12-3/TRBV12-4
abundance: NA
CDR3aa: CASSLGLTGELFF
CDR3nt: TGTGCCAGCAGTTTAGGGCTCACCGGGGAGCTGTTTTTT

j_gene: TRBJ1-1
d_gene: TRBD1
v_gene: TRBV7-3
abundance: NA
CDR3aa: CASSMDRDTEAFF
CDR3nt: TGTGCCAGCAGCATGGACAGGGACACTGAAGCTTTCTTT

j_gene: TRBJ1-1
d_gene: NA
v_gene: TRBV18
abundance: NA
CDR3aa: CASSPQKGTNTEAFF
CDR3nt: TGTGCCAGCTCACCACAAAAAGGTACGAACACTGAAGCTTTCTTT

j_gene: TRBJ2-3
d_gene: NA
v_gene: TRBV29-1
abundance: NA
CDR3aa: CSASQGRHTDTQYF
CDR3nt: TGCAGCGCCTCTCAGGGGCGGCACACAGATACGCAGTATTTT

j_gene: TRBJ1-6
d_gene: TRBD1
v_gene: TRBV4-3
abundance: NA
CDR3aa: CASSLTGTGTGSPLHF
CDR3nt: TGCGCCAGCAGCCTAACCGGGACAGGGACCGGTTCACCCCTCCACTTT

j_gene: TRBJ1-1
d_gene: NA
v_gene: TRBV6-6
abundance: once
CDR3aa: CASSPDTPTNTEAFF
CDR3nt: TGTGCCAGCAGTCCAGACACGCCGACTAACACTGAAGCTTTCTTT

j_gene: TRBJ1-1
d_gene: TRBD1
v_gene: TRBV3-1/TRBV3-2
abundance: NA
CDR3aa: CASTYQGEVNTEAFF
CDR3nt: TGTGCCAGCACCTACCAGGGGGAGGTGAACACTGAAGCTTTCTTT

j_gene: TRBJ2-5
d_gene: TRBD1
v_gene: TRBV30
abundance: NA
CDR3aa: CAWSEPSKGAGETQYF
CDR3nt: TGTGCCTGGAGCGAGCCTAGCAAGGGGGCCGGAGAGACCCAGTACTTC

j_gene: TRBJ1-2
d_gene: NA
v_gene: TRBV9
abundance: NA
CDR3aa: CASSVADRPSYGYTF
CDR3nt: TGTGCCAGCAGCGTAGCAGACCGGCCCTCCTATGGCTACACCTTC

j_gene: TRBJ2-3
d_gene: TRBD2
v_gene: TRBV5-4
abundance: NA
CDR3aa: CASSPMLPGLAITDTQYF
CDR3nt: TGTGCCAGCAGCCCAATGCTTCCGGGACTAGCGATCACAGATACGCAGTATTTT

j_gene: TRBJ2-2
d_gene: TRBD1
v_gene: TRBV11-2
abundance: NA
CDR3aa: CASSLRPGQGRNTGELFF
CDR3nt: TGTGCCAGCAGCTTACGGCCGGGACAGGGGAGGAACACCGGGGAGCTGTTTTTT

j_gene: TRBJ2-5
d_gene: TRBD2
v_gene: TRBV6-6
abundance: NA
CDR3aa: CASGGRGGLETQYF
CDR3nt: TGTGCCAGCGGGGGACGGGGGGGCTTGGAGACCCAGTACTTC

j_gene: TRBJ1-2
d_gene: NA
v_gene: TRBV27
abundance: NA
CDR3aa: CASSLWAGRDDGYTF
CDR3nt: TGTGCCAGCAGCTTATGGGCAGGGAGGGACGATGGCTACACCTTC

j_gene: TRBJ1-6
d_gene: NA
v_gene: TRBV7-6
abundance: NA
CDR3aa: CASSLEGSSYNSPLHF
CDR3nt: TGTGCCAGCAGCTTAGAGGGCAGCTCCTATAATTCACCCCTCCACTTT

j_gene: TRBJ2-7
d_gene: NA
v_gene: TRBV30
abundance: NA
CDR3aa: CAWTDGNSYEQYF
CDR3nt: TGTGCCTGGACCGACGGTAATTCCTACGAGCAGTACTTC

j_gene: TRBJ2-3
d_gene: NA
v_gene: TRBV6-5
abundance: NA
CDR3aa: CASSPGTYWDTQYF
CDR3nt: TGTGCCAGCAGTCCCGGGACTTATTGGGATACGCAGTATTTT

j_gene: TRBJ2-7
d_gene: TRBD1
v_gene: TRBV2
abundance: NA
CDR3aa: CASKRQGAYEQYF
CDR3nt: TGTGCCAGCAAGAGACAGGGGGCCTACGAGCAGTACTTC

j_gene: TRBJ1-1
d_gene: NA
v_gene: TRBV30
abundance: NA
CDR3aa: CAWSDEGEAFF
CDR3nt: TGTGCCTGGAGTGATGAGGGTGAAGCTTTCTTT

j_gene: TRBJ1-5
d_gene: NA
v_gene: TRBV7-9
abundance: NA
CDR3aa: CASSSQGQPQHF
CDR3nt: TGTGCCAGCAGCTCACAGGGCCAGCCCCAGCATTTT

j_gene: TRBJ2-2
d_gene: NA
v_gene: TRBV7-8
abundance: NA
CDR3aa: CASTSPDFSTGELFF
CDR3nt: TGTGCCAGCACCTCCCCGGACTTTTCCACCGGGGAGCTGTTTTTT

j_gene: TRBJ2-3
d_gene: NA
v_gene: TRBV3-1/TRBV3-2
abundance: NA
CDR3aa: CASSRGGVTNPNTQYF
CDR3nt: TGTGCCAGCAGCCGAGGTGGAGTGACAAATCCAAATACGCAGTATTTT

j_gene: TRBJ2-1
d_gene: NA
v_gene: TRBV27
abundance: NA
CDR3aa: CASSLFGGPNEQFF
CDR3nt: TGTGCCAGCAGTTTATTCGGGGGGCCCAATGAGCAGTTCTTC

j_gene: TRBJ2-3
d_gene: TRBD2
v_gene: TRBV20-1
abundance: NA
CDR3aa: CSASPIAGGTDTQYF
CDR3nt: TGCAGTGCTAGTCCTATAGCGGGGGGAACAGATACGCAGTATTTT

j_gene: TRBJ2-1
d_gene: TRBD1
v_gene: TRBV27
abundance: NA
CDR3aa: CASSLGTAGLDEQFF
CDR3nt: TGTGCCAGCAGCCTGGGGACAGCCGGTCTGGATGAGCAGTTCTTC

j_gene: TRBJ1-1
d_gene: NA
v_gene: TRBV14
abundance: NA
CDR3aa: CASSQEKGRSAFF
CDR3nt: TGTGCCAGCAGCCAGGAGAAGGGGAGATCAGCTTTCTTT

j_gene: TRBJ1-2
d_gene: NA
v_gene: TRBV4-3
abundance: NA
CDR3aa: CASSQDTNYGYTF
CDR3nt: TGCGCCAGCAGCCAAGATACTAACTATGGCTACACCTTC

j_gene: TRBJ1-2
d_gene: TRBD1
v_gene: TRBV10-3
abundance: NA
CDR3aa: CATKTQGALNYGYTF
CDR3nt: TGTGCCACCAAAACACAGGGGGCCCTTAACTATGGCTACACCTTC

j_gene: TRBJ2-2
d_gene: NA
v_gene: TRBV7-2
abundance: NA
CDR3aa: CASSSIDRPTGELFF
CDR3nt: TGTGCCAGCAGCTCCATCGACAGGCCGACCGGGGAGCTGTTTTTT

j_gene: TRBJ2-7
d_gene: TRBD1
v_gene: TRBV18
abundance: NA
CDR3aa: CASSLSRDSSYEQYF
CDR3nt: TGTGCCAGCTCACTCAGCCGGGACAGCTCCTACGAGCAGTACTTC

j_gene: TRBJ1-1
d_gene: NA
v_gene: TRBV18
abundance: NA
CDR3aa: CASSSQAQANTEAFF
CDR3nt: TGTGCCAGCTCATCGCAGGCGCAAGCTAACACTGAAGCTTTCTTT

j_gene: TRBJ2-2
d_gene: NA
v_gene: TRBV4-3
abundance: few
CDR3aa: CASSQDLNRRTGELFF
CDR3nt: TGCGCCAGCAGCCAAGATCTCAACCGACGCACCGGGGAGCTGTTTTTT

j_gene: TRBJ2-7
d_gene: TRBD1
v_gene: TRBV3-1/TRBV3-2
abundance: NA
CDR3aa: CASSQPDRGLFEQYF
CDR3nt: TGTGCCAGCAGCCAACCGGACAGGGGCCTGTTCGAGCAGTACTTC

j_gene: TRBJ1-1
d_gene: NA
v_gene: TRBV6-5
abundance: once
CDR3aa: CASSLDGLNTEAFF
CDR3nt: TGTGCCAGCAGTCTCGACGGACTGAACACTGAAGCTTTCTTT

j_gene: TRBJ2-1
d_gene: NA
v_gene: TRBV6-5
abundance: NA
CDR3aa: CASSYSRVKEQFF
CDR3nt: TGTGCCAGCAGTTACTCGAGAGTGAAGGAGCAGTTCTTC

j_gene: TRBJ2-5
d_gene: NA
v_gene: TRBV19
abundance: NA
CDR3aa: CASSPRTGVGETQYF
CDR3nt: TGTGCCAGTAGTCCCCGCACTGGGGTTGGGGAGACCCAGTACTTC